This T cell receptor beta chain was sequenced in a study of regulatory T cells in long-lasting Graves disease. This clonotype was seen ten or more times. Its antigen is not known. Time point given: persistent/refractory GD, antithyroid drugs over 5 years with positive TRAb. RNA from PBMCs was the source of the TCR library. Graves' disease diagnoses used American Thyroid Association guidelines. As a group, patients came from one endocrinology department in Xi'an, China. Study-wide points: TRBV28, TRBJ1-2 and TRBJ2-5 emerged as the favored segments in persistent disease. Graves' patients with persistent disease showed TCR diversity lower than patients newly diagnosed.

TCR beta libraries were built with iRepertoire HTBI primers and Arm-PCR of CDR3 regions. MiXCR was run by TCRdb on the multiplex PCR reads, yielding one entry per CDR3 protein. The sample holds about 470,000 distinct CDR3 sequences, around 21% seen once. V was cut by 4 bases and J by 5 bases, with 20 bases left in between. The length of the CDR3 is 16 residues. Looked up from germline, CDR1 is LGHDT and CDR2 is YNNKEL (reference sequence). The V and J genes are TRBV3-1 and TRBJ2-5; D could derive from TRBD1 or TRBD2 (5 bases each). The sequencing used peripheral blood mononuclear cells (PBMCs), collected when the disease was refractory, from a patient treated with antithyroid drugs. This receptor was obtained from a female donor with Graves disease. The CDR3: CASSLGTRGPLETQYF. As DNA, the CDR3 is TGTGCCAGCAGCCTAGGGACCAGAGGACCGCTTGAGACCCAGTACTTC.